The rows below give T cell receptor beta chains drawn from one sample of a study of cytomegalovirus exposure and HLA in healthy donors. The method was immunoSEQ multiplex PCR; TCRdb's version includes in-frame clones alone and lacks a portion of them. The data contain around 150,000 clones, 75% to 90% of them singletons. The sequenced material came from PBMCs. These receptors all come from a human donor in good health. Both conserved end residues are part of each CDR3. The order of the fields is J gene, V gene, D gene, clone size, CDR3 DNA, CDR3 protein. D genes are given only for firm matches. Size is stated for part of the rows, as once, few or many counts, or as a class when the clone is expanded.

J: TRBJ2-7; V: TRBV11-2; D: TRBD2; size: .; DNA: TGTGCCAGCAGCGGACTAGCGGGCAGGAGGAGCTCCTACGAGCAGTACTTC; CDR3: CASSGLAGRRSSYEQYF
J: TRBJ2-7; V: TRBV10-1; D: .; size: .; DNA: TGCGCCAGCAGTGAAGGTGTATCGGGGGGCCACATAACCTACGAGCAGTACTTC; CDR3: CASSEGVSGGHITYEQYF
J: TRBJ2-2; V: TRBV7-9; D: TRBD2; size: .; DNA: TGTGCCAGCGGCGGGGGTAACACCGGGGAGCTGTTTTTT; CDR3: CASGGGNTGELFF
J: TRBJ2-7; V: TRBV4-3; D: TRBD2; size: once; DNA: TGCGCCAGCAGCCATGAAGCGGGGGGCTCCTACGAGCAGTACTTC; CDR3: CASSHEAGGSYEQYF
J: TRBJ1-2; V: TRBV2; D: TRBD1; size: .; DNA: TGTGCCAGCAGTGAACAGGGGGCACGGTATGGCTACACCTTC; CDR3: CASSEQGARYGYTF
J: TRBJ1-1; V: TRBV4-3; D: .; size: .; DNA: TGCGCCAGCAGCCAAGATCGCGAGTTAGAAGCTTTCTTT; CDR3: CASSQDRELEAFF
J: TRBJ2-7; V: TRBV4-1; D: TRBD1; size: .; DNA: TGCGTCAGCAGCCAAGCACAGGGGAGCTCCTACGAGCAGTACTTC; CDR3: CVSSQAQGSSYEQYF
J: TRBJ2-1; V: TRBV4-1; D: .; size: few; DNA: TGCGCCAGCAGCCAAGACAGGGGATCCTACAATGAGCAGTTCTTC; CDR3: CASSQDRGSYNEQFF
J: TRBJ1-1; V: TRBV5-1; D: .; size: .; DNA: TGCGCCAGCAGCTTGGTGTCGACTGGGAACACTGAAGCTTTCTTT; CDR3: CASSLVSTGNTEAFF
J: TRBJ1-3; V: TRBV9; D: .; size: .; DNA: TGTGCCAGCAGCGTAGCAGGGGACGGAAACACCATATATTTT; CDR3: CASSVAGDGNTIYF
J: TRBJ2-7; V: TRBV29-1; D: TRBD1; size: .; DNA: TGCAGCGCAGGACAGGCCGAGGTGGGCGAGCAGTACTTC; CDR3: CSAGQAEVGEQYF
J: TRBJ2-5; V: TRBV12-5; D: TRBD1; size: few; DNA: TGTGCTAGTGGTTCAAACAGGGGGGAGACCCAGTACTTC; CDR3: CASGSNRGETQYF
J: TRBJ2-2; V: TRBV2; D: TRBD1; size: .; DNA: TGTGCCAGCAACGGACAGGAAAGCACCGGGGAGCTGTTTTTT; CDR3: CASNGQESTGELFF
J: TRBJ1-1; V: TRBV28; D: TRBD1; size: .; DNA: TGTGCCAGCTACAGGGGGCAACCGAACACTGAAGCTTTCTTT; CDR3: CASYRGQPNTEAFF
J: TRBJ1-5; V: TRBV7-8; D: .; size: .; DNA: TGTGCCAGCAGCTTAGCAACAGGTAGTCAGCCCCAGCATTTT; CDR3: CASSLATGSQPQHF
J: TRBJ1-1; V: TRBV6-6; D: TRBD1; size: few; DNA: TGTGCCAGCAGTTCGATGACAGGGATGAACACTGAAGCTTTCTTT; CDR3: CASSSMTGMNTEAFF
J: TRBJ2-7; V: TRBV6-5; D: TRBD1; size: .; DNA: TGTGCCAGCAGTTTCGGACAGGGGAACGAGCAGTACTTC; CDR3: CASSFGQGNEQYF
J: TRBJ2-7; V: TRBV4-1; D: TRBD1; size: .; DNA: TGCGCCAGCAGCGTCCCGGGACAGGGCTACTACGAGCAGTACTTC; CDR3: CASSVPGQGYYEQYF
J: TRBJ2-7; V: TRBV7-9; D: .; size: .; DNA: TGTGCCAGCAGACGGACGAGGGCCAACGAGCAGTACTTC; CDR3: CASRRTRANEQYF
J: TRBJ1-2; V: TRBV25-1; D: TRBD1; size: .; DNA: TGTGCCAGCAGGACTCGACAGGGGTATGGCTACACCTTC; CDR3: CASRTRQGYGYTF
J: TRBJ2-7; V: TRBV27; D: .; size: once; DNA: TGTGCCAGCAGTTCATCCTATGGGTCAGGGTACGAGCAGTACTTC; CDR3: CASSSSYGSGYEQYF
J: TRBJ2-5; V: TRBV5-3; D: .; size: .; DNA: TGTGCCAGAAGCTGTCATCCGGGACTCCTGCCGAGCGGGGAGACCCAGTACTTC; CDR3: CARSCHPGLLPSGETQYF